What follows are 7 T cell receptor beta chains derived from one specimen sequenced in a study of regulatory T cells in long-lasting Graves disease (dated by TCRdb to about 2021). Read against the paper, the sample's time point label means: newly diagnosed GD, antithyroid drugs for less than 3 months. For both TCR sequencing and RNA sequencing, RNA was extracted from PBMCs using TRIzol. Libraries came from multiplex PCR. The data were produced on an Illumina HiSeq 4000. To build TCR beta libraries, CDR3 regions were amplified by Arm-PCR using iRepertoire HTBI primers. TCRdb reanalyzed the raw reads on its own, using fastp at Q25 for trimming and MiXCR for clone calling, and kept in-frame beta chains. For every CDR3 protein sequence, its rows merge into one entry that carries the most common genes and DNA. For this sample the table gives hundreds of thousands of distinct CDR3 sequences, of which about 12% were detected only once. Over 7% of the sample goes to the ten largest clones.

The data were also submitted as part of a second study, on T cells in Graves' hyperthyroidism and ophthalmopathy.

Sample: peripheral blood mononuclear cells (PBMCs), taken at new diagnosis, from a patient treated with antithyroid drugs. Source of these receptors: a woman in her 30s with Graves disease. Donor details come from another sample of the same person, matched by shared clones.

This clonotype was observed many times. The rearrangement joins TRBV6-5 to TRBJ1-1; D is unresolved. Germline lookup yields CDR1 MNHEY and CDR2 SVGAGI. The CDR3 is 14 amino acids. Trimming stripped 3 bases from V and 4 bases from J, with 12 bases between. CDR3 bases: TGTGCCAGCAGTTATGAAGCCACGGGCACTGAAGCTTTCTTT. It encodes CASSYEATGTEAFF.

The rearrangement joins TRBV18 to TRBJ1-1; the D gene is possibly TRBD1 (5 bases). CDR1 is KGHSH, CDR2 LQKENI, per germline. The CDR3 is 16 residues long. With 0 bases removed from V and 10 bases from J, the gap between germline ends came to 21 bases. As DNA, the CDR3 is TGTGCCAGCTCACCACCCGTAATAGTCCTACCCACAGGAGCTTTCTTT. Amino acids: CASSPPVIVLPTGAFF.

The J gene is TRBJ2-7, the V gene TRBV5-1; 8 positions agree with TRBD1. This CDR3 has 15 amino acids. Unmatched junction bases numbered 5, after V lost 3 bases and J lost 0 bases. Germline CDR1 is SGHRS and CDR2 is YFSETQ. DNA for the CDR3: TGCGCCAGCAGCTACGCAGGGGGCGTCTCCTACGAGCAGTACTTC. It is translated as CASSYAGGVSYEQYF.

This clonotype showed up just a few times. The chain has TRBV4-1 and TRBJ1-4; the D is unclear. Germline V gene sequence: CDR1 MGHRA, CDR2 YSYEKL. V dropped 4 bases and J dropped 6 bases, with 15 bases sitting between them. This CDR3 is built from 15 residues. The chain's CDR3 is CASSRAPGLDEKLFF. CDR3 DNA: TGCGCCAGCAGCCGAGCACCGGGGTTAGATGAAAAACTGTTTTTT.

V is TRBV5-6 and J is TRBJ1-5; D remains unclear. Germline CDR1 reads SGHDT; CDR2 reads YYEEEE. The CDR3 runs 15 residues. Trimming removed 0 bases from V and 7 bases from J, with 14 bases in between. The CDR3 is CASSLASRGGQPQHF. The CDR3 nucleotides read TGTGCCAGCAGCTTGGCCTCTCGAGGCGGGCAGCCCCAGCATTTT.

This clonotype was recorded many times. This chain joins TRBV2 and TRBJ2-3; D possibly corresponds to TRBD1 (5 bases). The CDR3 loop spans 14 amino acids. Trimming removed 4 bases from V and 5 bases from J, with 13 bases in between. CDR1 and CDR2 from the germline V gene are SNHLY and FYNNEI. The CDR3 sequence is CASSAGWRKDTQYF. CDR3 in DNA: TGTGCCAGCAGTGCAGGGTGGAGAAAAGATACGCAGTATTTT. Together with reference TRBV2 and TRBJ2-3, the CDR3 gives the full variable domain: EPEVTQTPSHQVTQMGQEVILRCVPISNHLYFYWYRQILGQKVEFLVSFYNNEISEKSEIFDDQFSVERPDGSNFTLKIRSTKLEDSAMYFCASSAGWRKDTQYFGPGTRLTVL.

The table lists this clonotype with many counts. V usage is TRBV6-1 and J usage is TRBJ2-7; D remains ambiguous. The CDR3 is 16 amino acids. Germline lookup yields CDR1 MNHNS and CDR2 SASEGT. Deletions cut 4 bases from V and 0 bases from J, with 16 bases between. The chain's CDR3 is CASSAEPDLSSYEQYF. The CDR3 DNA reads TGTGCCAGCAGTGCCGAACCTGACTTGAGCTCCTACGAGCAGTACTTC.